This T cell receptor beta chain was identified during a study of shared clonotypes between healthy human individuals. Genomic DNA (from each subset) was split evenly across several immunoSEQ plates. The protocol was immunoSEQ multiplex PCR, while the TCRdb copy is restricted to in-frame clones and leaves out a portion. The table includes 490,000 or so clones, roughly 78% detected once. Germline V lookup: CDR1 SGDLS, CDR2 YYNGEE. The CDR3 contains 15 residues. This sequence was found in a woman in her forties in good health. Some clones in this sample may be carry-over from other donors' samples. Material: PBMCs. The chain is built from TRBV9 and TRBJ2-5, with TRBD2 matching over 11 bases. The DNA end lines up better with TRBJ2-7; the J call may be wrong. The CDR3 DNA is TGTGCCAGCAGCGTAGCGGGGACTAGCGGCTACGAGCAGTACTTC. This gives the protein CASSVAGTSGYEQYF.